A selection of T cell receptor beta chains follows, all from one sample in a study of regulatory T cells in long-lasting Graves disease. Each CDR3 protein gets one entry after TCRdb re-called the multiplex PCR reads with MiXCR. The repertoire holds more than 450,000 distinct CDR3 sequences, with around 15% as singletons. These data were also filed under a second study, of T cells in Graves' hyperthyroidism and ophthalmopathy.

The starting material was peripheral blood mononuclear cells (PBMCs), obtained at new diagnosis, from a patient treated with antithyroid drugs. The receptors were sampled from a man aged 40-49 years with Graves disease. Each CDR3 is given with its conserved first and last residue. D genes are given only for firm matches.

v_call	d_call	j_call	cdr3_aa
TRBV19	.	TRBJ1-2	CASSSGTNYGYTF
TRBV20-1	.	TRBJ2-5	CSATGTTQETQYF
TRBV18	TRBD2	TRBJ2-3	CASSRAGGSLDTQYF
TRBV14	.	TRBJ2-7	CASSQDPGAYEQYF
TRBV27	.	TRBJ2-7	CASSLFAGGHEQYF
TRBV30	.	TRBJ1-5	CAWNVDRPNQPQHF
TRBV20-1	.	TRBJ1-1	CSARDTAWTMGFF
TRBV10-2	.	TRBJ2-3	CATTTGPSTDTQYF
TRBV7-9	.	TRBJ2-7	CASSPGHRGSSYEQYF
TRBV30	TRBD1	TRBJ2-2	CAWDRGQSGELFF
TRBV27	.	.	CASSPSSVYEQYF
TRBV5-1	.	TRBJ2-3	CASSHRLADTQYF
TRBV7-2	.	TRBJ2-3	CASSLFGTGTSTDTQYF
TRBV5-1	TRBD2	TRBJ2-1	CASSLREDEQFF
TRBV27	TRBD1	TRBJ1-4	CASSLQGRATNEKLFF
TRBV2	TRBD2	TRBJ2-5	CAGSLAGGYLETQYF
TRBV29-1	TRBD2	TRBJ2-1	CSGGPSGRNEQFF
TRBV20-1	TRBD2	TRBJ2-7	CSVRLAASMYEQYF
TRBV6-5	.	TRBJ2-2	CASSYSEVSGELFF
TRBV28	.	TRBJ2-7	CASSLTEYEQYF
TRBV5-6	.	TRBJ2-7	CASSLGGVSGEQYF
TRBV5-1	.	TRBJ1-2	CASSLEAGVGYTF
TRBV7-8	.	TRBJ2-1	CASSRSRVDNEQFF
TRBV20-1	TRBD1	TRBJ1-3	CSARDLQGTPYTIYF
TRBV9	.	TRBJ1-3	CASSAPRGTSGNTIYF
TRBV6-9	.	TRBJ2-1	CASSSAGNNEQFF
TRBV28	.	TRBJ1-1	CASTAVNTEAFF
TRBV2	TRBD2	TRBJ2-2	CATTSGIYTGELFF